This T cell receptor (beta chain) was observed in a study of CD8+ T cells in alopecia areata. cDNA prepared by RNA extraction and subsequent reverse transcription served as the template for sequencing. TCRdb keeps only in-frame clones here, not all; method: immunoSEQ multiplex PCR. Among approximately 150,000 clones listed, roughly 60% were seen once. This clone was seen more than once but under ten times. The CDR3 spans 16 residues. Trimming at V came to 2 bases and at J to 4 bases, leaving 8 bases not matched to a gene. Germline V CDR1 and CDR2: ENHRY, SYGVKD. The TCR sequence derives from a human donor in good health. Sequencing used CD4+ T cells sorted from blood. The genes are TRBV10-3 and TRBJ2-3, with 8 bases identical to TRBD1. The CDR3 sequence: CAISEPRTGMADTQYF. The CDR3 region has the DNA TGTGCCATCAGTGAGCCCCGGACAGGGATGGCAGATACGCAGTATTTT.